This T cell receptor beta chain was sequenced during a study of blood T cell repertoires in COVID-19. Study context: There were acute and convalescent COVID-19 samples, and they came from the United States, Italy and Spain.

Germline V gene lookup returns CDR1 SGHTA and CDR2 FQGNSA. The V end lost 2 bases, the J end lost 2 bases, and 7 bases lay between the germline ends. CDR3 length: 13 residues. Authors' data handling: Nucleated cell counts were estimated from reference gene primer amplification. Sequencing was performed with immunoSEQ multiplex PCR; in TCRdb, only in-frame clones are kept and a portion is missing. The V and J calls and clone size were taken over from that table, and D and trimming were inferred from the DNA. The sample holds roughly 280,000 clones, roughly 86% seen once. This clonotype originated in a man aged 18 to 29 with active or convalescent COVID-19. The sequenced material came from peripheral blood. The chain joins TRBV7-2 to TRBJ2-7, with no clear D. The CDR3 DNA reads TGTGCCAGCAGCTTACCGCCAGCCTACGAGCAGTACTTC. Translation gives CASSLPPAYEQYF.